This TCR beta chain is from a study of cytotoxic CD8 clonotypes in ibrutinib-treated CLL. Notes on this clone: Its matching antigen is unknown.

Sequencing was designed to attain a depth spanning 1 in 200,000 to 1 in 1 million T cells. Sequencing used immunoSEQ multiplex PCR; TCRdb keeps in-frame clones, though not all of them. The repertoire holds some 46,000 clones, with around 70% as singletons. Overall study results and limits: The times at which samples were taken varied between sustained-remission and progressing patients. Clonality showed a rise at ibrutinib response that reversed toward baseline at progression.

Germline loops: CDR1 MNHNS, CDR2 SASEGT. This CDR3 spans 15 amino acids. The V end lost 4 bases, the J end lost 6 bases, and 15 bases lay between the germline ends. Sequences were derived from PBMCs, sampled after 12 months of ibrutinib treatment. This TCR came from a human donor with chronic lymphocytic leukemia. The chain combines TRBV6-1 with TRBJ1-4, with D maybe TRBD1 (6 bases). The CDR3 sequence is CASSGMTGRDEKLFF. The CDR3 DNA reads as TGTGCCAGCAGTGGCATGACAGGAAGAGATGAAAAACTGTTTTTT.